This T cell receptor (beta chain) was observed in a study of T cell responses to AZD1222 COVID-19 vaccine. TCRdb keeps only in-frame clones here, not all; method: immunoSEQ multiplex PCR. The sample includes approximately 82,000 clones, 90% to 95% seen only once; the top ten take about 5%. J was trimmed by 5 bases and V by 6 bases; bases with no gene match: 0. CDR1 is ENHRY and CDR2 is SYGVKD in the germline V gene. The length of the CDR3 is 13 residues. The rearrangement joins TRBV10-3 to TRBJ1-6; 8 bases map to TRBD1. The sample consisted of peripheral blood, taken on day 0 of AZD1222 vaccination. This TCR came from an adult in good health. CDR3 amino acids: CAIRDRDNSPLHF. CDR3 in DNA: TGTGCCATCAGGGACAGGGATAATTCACCCCTCCACTTT.